This T cell receptor beta chain appears in the sequencing data of a study of T cell responses to AZD1222 COVID-19 vaccine. The table came from immunoSEQ multiplex PCR; TCRdb's copy has only in-frame clones and leaves some out. The sample includes 110,000 to 150,000 clones, just over 90% seen only once; the top ten take about 3.5%. Specimen: peripheral blood, collected on day 0 of AZD1222 vaccination. The clonotype comes from an adult in good health.

DNA for the CDR3: TGTGCCAGCAGCTTAGCTATTACCGGGTCCAACTATGGCTACACCTTC. It is translated as CASSLAITGSNYGYTF. This sequence joins TRBV7-2 and TRBJ1-2; no definite D call. V was trimmed by 0 bases and J by 2 bases, leaving 13 bases between them. The CDR3 sequence is 16 residues long. CDR1 is SGHTA, CDR2 FQGNSA, per germline.